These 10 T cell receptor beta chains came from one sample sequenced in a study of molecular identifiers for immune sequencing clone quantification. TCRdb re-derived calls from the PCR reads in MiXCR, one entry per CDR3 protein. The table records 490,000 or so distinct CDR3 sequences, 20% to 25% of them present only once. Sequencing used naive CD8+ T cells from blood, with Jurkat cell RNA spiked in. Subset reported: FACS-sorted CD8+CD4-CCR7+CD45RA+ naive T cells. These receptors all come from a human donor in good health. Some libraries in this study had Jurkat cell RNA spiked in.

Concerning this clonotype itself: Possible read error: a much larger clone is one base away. The CDR3: CASSEILQDLTKNIQYF. CDR3 bases: TGTGCCAGCAGTGAAATATTACAGGATCTAACCAAAAACATTCAGTACTTC. The chain links TRBV2 to TRBJ2-4; D might be TRBD1 (5 bases). V lost 2 bases and J lost 2, with 16 bases in between. The germline V gene has CDR1 SNHLY and CDR2 FYNNEI. The CDR3 spans 17 residues. Full variable domain (outside the CDR3, taken from reference TRBV2 and TRBJ2-4): EPEVTQTPSHQVTQMGQEVILRCVPISNHLYFYWYRQILGQKVEFLVSFYNNEISEKSEIFDDQFSVERPDGSNFTLKIRSTKLEDSAMYFCASSEILQDLTKNIQYFGAGTRLSVL.

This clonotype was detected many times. CDR3 sequence (DNA): TGTGCCTCCACCATGGGTGAAGCTTTCTTT. Residues: CASTMGEAFF. The rearrangement uses TRBV7-9 and TRBJ1-1; D call uncertain. Germline CDR1 SEHNR, CDR2 FQNEAQ (reference sequence). Between the trimmed V and J ends, which lost 11 bases and 7 bases, there was a span of 11 bases. This CDR3 is built from 10 residues.

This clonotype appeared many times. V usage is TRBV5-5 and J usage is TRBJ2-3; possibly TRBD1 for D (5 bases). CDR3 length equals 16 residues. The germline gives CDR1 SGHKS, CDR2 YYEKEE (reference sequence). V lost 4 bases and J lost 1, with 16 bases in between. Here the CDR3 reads CASSHFFEGGTDTQYF. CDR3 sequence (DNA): TGTGCCAGCAGCCACTTTTTCGAAGGGGGCACAGATACGCAGTATTTT.

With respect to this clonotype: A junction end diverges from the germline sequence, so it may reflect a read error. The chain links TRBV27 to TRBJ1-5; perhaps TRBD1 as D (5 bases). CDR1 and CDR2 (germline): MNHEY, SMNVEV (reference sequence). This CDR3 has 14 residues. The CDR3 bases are TGTGCCTGCAGTCCCGGGACTGGTGTCCAGCCCCAGCATTTT. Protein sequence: CACSPGTGVQPQHF.

CDR3 DNA sequence: TGTGCCAGCATTGGGGGTTGGTCCTCTGGAAACACCATATATTTT. Protein product: CASIGGWSSGNTIYF. V and J are TRBV7-2 and TRBJ1-3; D may be TRBD1 (5 bases). CDR1 is SGHTA and CDR2 is FQGNSA in the germline V gene. The ends were cut back, 7 bases at V and 0 bases at J, with 13 bases in the middle. The CDR3 has 15 amino acids.

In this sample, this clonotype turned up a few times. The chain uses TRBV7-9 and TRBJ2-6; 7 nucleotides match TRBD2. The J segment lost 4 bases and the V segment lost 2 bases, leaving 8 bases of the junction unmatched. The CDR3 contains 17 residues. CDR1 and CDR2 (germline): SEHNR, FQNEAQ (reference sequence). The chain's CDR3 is CASSLWDYRTGANVLTF. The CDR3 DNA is TGTGCCAGCAGCTTATGGGACTACAGGACAGGGGCCAACGTCCTGACTTTC.

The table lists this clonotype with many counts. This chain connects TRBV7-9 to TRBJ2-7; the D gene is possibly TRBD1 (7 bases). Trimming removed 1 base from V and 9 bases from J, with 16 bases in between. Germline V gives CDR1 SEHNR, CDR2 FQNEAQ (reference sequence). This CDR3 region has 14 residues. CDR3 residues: CASSLDGGGEGQYF. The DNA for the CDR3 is TGTGCCAGCAGCTTAGACGGAGGGGGCGAGGGGCAGTACTTC.

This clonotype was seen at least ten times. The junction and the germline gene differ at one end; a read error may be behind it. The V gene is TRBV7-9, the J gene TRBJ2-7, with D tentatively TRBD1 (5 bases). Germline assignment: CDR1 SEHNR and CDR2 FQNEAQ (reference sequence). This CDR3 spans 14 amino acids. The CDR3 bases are TGTGCCAGCAGTTTAGTGACAGTACCGTACGAGCAGTACTTC. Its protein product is CASSLVTVPYEQYF. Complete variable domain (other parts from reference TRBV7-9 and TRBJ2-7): DTGVSQNPRHKITKRGQNVTFRCDPISEHNRLYWYRQTLGQGPEFLTYFQNEAQLEKSRLLSDRFSAERPKGSFSTLEIQRTEQGDSAMYLCASSLVTVPYEQYFGPGTRLTVT.

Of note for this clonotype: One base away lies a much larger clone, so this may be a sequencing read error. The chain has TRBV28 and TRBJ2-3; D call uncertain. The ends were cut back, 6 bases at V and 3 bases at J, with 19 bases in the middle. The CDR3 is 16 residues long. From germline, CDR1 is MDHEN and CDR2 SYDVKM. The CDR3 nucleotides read TGTGCCAGCAGGGCGGACCATATCCGGATGACAGATACGCAGTATTTT. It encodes CASRADHIRMTDTQYF.

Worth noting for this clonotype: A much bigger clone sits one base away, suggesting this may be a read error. The CDR3 protein is CASGTLAGAPPDTQYF. CDR3 sequence (DNA): TGTGCCAGCGGTACCTTAGCGGGAGCCCCGCCAGATACGCAGTATTTT. The chain couples TRBV6-5 to TRBJ2-3, with 9 bases aligning to TRBD2. V lost 8 bases, J lost 4 bases, and 13 bases stayed unmatched. This CDR3 has 16 residues. Germline V lookup: CDR1 MNHEY, CDR2 SVGAGI.